This note documents a single TCR beta chain sequence. Its target is unknown. The junction had 8 bases not matched to a gene; V was cut back by 4 bases and J by 5 bases. The length of the CDR3 is 15 residues. CDR1 is SGHDN and CDR2 is FVKESK in the germline V gene. These data are taken from a study of STAT3 mutations in large granular lymphocyte leukemia. Broader study findings: Persisting codominant clonotypes may have hidden a small pathogenic clone. Suggested: STAT3 mutation was not the ancestral event for these clonal expansions. Every T-LGLL patient had at least one immunodominant TCRbeta clonotype.

Only in-frame clones appear in the TCRdb table, and some are missing; sequencing was by immunoSEQ multiplex PCR. Of over 15,000 clones listed, about nine tenths are singletons. This receptor was taken from a woman aged 45-65 years with T-cell large granular lymphocyte leukemia. Some clones in this sample may be carry-over from other donors' samples. Sequencing used peripheral blood mononuclear cells. The chain links TRBV14 to TRBJ2-7; 10 bases line up with TRBD1. The CDR3 bases are TGTGCCAGCAGCCGGAATGGACAGGGGGGCAACGAGCAGTACTTC. As protein: CASSRNGQGGNEQYF.